Listed here are 15 T cell receptor beta chains from one sample, sequenced in a study of blood T cell repertoires in COVID-19. Clones were read by immunoSEQ multiplex PCR, and TCRdb kept only the in-frame ones, dropping some. The sample records about 230,000 clones, over 65% being singletons. What was sequenced was peripheral blood. These receptors were obtained from a woman in her seventies with active or convalescent COVID-19.

The CDR3 region has the DNA TGTGCCATCAGTGAGTCGATGGGGACAGGGCGTGAAAAACTGTTTTTT. Translating gives CAISESMGTGREKLFF. The chain recombines TRBV10-3 with TRBJ1-4; 9 bases match TRBD1. J gave up 7 bases and V 0 bases, and 6 bases lay outside the gene matches. The CDR3 consists of 16 residues. Germline loops: CDR1 ENHRY, CDR2 SYGVKD.

V usage is TRBV5-5 and J usage is TRBJ2-5, with 11 nucleotides matching TRBD2. CDR1 and CDR2 (germline): SGHKS, YYEKEE (reference sequence). V was clipped by 0 bases and J by 5 bases; unmatched bases: 6. The CDR3 is 16 residues long. DNA for the CDR3: TGTGCCAGCAGCTTGGGGACTAGCGGGTCGGCGGAGACCCAGTACTTC. Translating gives CASSLGTSGSAETQYF.

The chain recombines TRBV6-5 with TRBJ2-1; TRBD1 is a possible D gene (6 bases). V gave up 5 bases and J gave up 5 bases, with 16 bases separating them. CDR1 is MNHEY and CDR2 is SVGAGI in the germline V gene. The CDR3 is made up of 15 amino acids. This chain's CDR3 is CASSTRQGPNNEQFF. CDR3 nucleotide sequence: TGTGCCAGCAGTACACGCCAGGGGCCCAACAATGAGCAGTTCTTC.

This clone has a count of ten or more. The chain couples TRBV5-1 to TRBJ2-1; 7 nucleotides match TRBD2. The V gene end was trimmed by 0 bases and the J gene end by 4 bases; junction bases not matched to a gene: 4. The germline CDR1 and CDR2 sequences are SGHRS and YFSETQ. CDR3 length equals 15 residues. The CDR3 here is CASSLVLAEYNEQFF. CDR3 DNA sequence: TGCGCCAGCAGCTTGGTGCTAGCGGAGTACAATGAGCAGTTCTTC.

A note on this clone: Other DNA sequences in the sample encode the same CDR3. The gene calls are TRBV18 and TRBJ2-3, with 8 bases lining up with TRBD1. V dropped 3 bases and J dropped 1; count of bases not matched to a gene: 3. The CDR3 covers 15 residues. The germline V gene has CDR1 KGHSH and CDR2 LQKENI. CDR3 amino acids: CASSPPGQGTDTQYF. Written as DNA, the CDR3 is TGTGCCAGCTCACCTCCGGGACAGGGCACAGATACGCAGTATTTT.

The V call is TRBV15, the J call TRBJ1-1; no definite D call. The CDR3 totals 17 residues. CDR1 and CDR2 (germline): LNHNV, YYDKDF (reference sequence). V shed 3 bases and J shed 5 bases, with 22 bases lying between them. Here the CDR3 DNA reads TGTGCCACCAGCAGGGAGGTAGCCCTGGGGAGAGATACTGAAGCTTTCTTT. Translation gives CATSREVALGRDTEAFF.

The chain recombines TRBV27 with TRBJ2-1, with 7 positions matching TRBD2. Germline-derived CDR1 and CDR2 are MNHEY and SMNVEV (reference sequence). The CDR3 contains 16 residues. V lost 7 bases and J lost 5; bases outside the gene matches: 14. CDR3 nucleotide sequence: TGTGCCAGCAAGTCGAGGGTCGGCGGGAGAGACAATGAGCAGTTCTTC. It encodes CASKSRVGGRDNEQFF.

This clone turned up a few times. The V and J genes are TRBV3-1 (or the pseudogene TRBV3-2) and TRBJ2-6, with a weak D call TRBD1 (5 bases). V lost 8 bases, J lost 11 bases, and 10 bases lay in between. CDR3 size: 11 residues. Germline V gene sequence: CDR1 LGHDT, CDR2 YNNKEL (reference sequence). The CDR3 nucleotides read TGTGCCAGCCAGATAGGGGACGTCCTGACTTTC. Its protein product is CASQIGDVLTF.

This clone was detected many times. CDR3 sequence: CATSVRDMRYNYGYTF. The CDR3 nucleotides are TGTGCCACCAGCGTCCGGGACATGCGCTATAACTATGGCTACACCTTC. The genes are TRBV15 and TRBJ1-2; perhaps TRBD1 as D (6 bases). Trimming shortened V by 5 bases and J by 1 base, and 17 bases separated the two germline ends. Per germline, CDR1 LNHNV and CDR2 YYDKDF (reference sequence). The CDR3 has 16 residues.

The chain has TRBV6-5 and TRBJ2-7, with D perhaps TRBD1 (6 bases). Trimming cost V 6 bases and J 2 bases, with 14 bases left between them. CDR3 size: 14 residues. Per the germline V gene, CDR1 is MNHEY and CDR2 is SVGAGI. The CDR3 spells CASSPGQFPYEQYF. CDR3 nucleotides: TGTGCCAGCAGCCCCGGACAGTTTCCCTACGAGCAGTACTTC.

The gene calls are TRBV29-1 and TRBJ2-1; possible D gene TRBD2, 6 bases. Trimming stripped 6 bases from V and 10 bases from J, with 10 bases between. Per germline, CDR1 SQVTM and CDR2 ANQGSEA. The CDR3 totals 10 residues. The CDR3 nucleotides are TGCAGCGTGGGACTGGAGGAGCAGTTCTTC. As protein: CSVGLEEQFF.

The chain combines TRBV5-1 with TRBJ2-1, with 7 bases matching TRBD1. The CDR3 sequence is 16 residues long. The V segment lost 0 bases and the J segment 3 bases; nucleotides outside the gene matches: 6. Germline CDR1 reads SGHRS; CDR2 reads YFSETQ. CDR3 loop: CASSLVPGQDYNEQFF. CDR3 nucleotide sequence: TGCGCCAGCAGCTTGGTTCCCGGACAGGACTACAATGAGCAGTTCTTC.

The gene calls are TRBV12-3 or TRBV12-4 and TRBJ1-5; D perhaps matches TRBD1 (6 bases). The CDR3 runs to 13 residues. V lost 4 bases to trimming and J lost 5 bases, with 9 bases between them. The CDR3 DNA is TGTGCCAGCAGTTGGACAGCGGATCAGCCCCAGCATTTT. Translated: CASSWTADQPQHF.

This chain uses TRBV4-3 with TRBJ2-3, with TRBD2 matching over 16 bases. The V gene end was trimmed by 4 bases and the J gene end by 5 bases; junction bases not matched to a gene: 12. From germline, CDR1 is LGHNA and CDR2 YSLEER. The CDR3 has 19 amino acids. This chain's CDR3 is CASSLAAGTSGGGEDTQYF. The CDR3, as DNA: TGCGCCAGCAGCCTCGCCGCGGGGACTAGCGGGGGGGGTGAAGATACGCAGTATTTT.

J is TRBJ2-7 and V is TRBV28; 7 bases fit TRBD1. The CDR3 runs 15 residues. Germline V lookup: CDR1 MDHEN, CDR2 SYDVKM. Trimming cost V 6 bases and J 4 bases; bases outside gene matches: 12. CDR3 DNA sequence: TGTGCCAGCAGCCCTGGCCCGGGACAGCTGTACGAGCAGTACTTC. Its protein product is CASSPGPGQLYEQYF.